The subject of this entry is one T cell receptor beta chain. This sample is part of a study of cytomegalovirus exposure and HLA in healthy donors. PCR amplification relied on 60 Vbeta primers (plus 13 Jbeta primers). Assay: immunoSEQ multiplex PCR; the TCRdb copy retains only in-frame clones and omits some. The sample contains some 150,000 clones, approximately 80% of which appear only once. Trimming pared 5 bases from V and 5 bases from J, leaving 12 bases between. This CDR3 is built from 13 residues. CDR1 and CDR2 from the germline V gene are SGHVS and FQNEAQ. This chain joins TRBV7-8 and TRBJ1-1; tentatively, D is TRBD1 (6 bases). Material for sequencing was PBMCs. The TCR sequence derives from a man aged 30 to 39 in good health and CMV-seropositive. DNA of the CDR3: TGTGCCAGCAGCCTCGGACAGAGGACTGAAGCTTTCTTT. Amino acid sequence: CASSLGQRTEAFF.